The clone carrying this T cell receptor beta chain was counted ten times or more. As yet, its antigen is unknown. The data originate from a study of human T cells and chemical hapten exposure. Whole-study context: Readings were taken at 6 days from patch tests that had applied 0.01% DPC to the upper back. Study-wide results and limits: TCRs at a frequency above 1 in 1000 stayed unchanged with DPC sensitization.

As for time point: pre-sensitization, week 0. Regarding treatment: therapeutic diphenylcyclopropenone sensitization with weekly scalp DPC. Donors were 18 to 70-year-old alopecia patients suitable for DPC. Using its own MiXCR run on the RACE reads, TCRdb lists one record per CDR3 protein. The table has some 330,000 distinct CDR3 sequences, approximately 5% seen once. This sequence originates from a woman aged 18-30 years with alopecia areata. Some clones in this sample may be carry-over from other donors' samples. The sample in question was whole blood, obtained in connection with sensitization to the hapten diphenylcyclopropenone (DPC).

CDR3 nucleotides: TGCGCCAGCAGCTTGGGTCCCATTAGGGCAACTGAAGCTTTCTTT. This gives the protein CASSLGPIRATEAFF. This chain connects TRBV5-1 to TRBJ1-1; no reliable D call. The CDR3 is made up of 15 amino acids. Germline CDR1 reads SGHRS; CDR2 reads YFSETQ. Trimming took 0 bases from V and 5 from J, leaving 14 bases between them.